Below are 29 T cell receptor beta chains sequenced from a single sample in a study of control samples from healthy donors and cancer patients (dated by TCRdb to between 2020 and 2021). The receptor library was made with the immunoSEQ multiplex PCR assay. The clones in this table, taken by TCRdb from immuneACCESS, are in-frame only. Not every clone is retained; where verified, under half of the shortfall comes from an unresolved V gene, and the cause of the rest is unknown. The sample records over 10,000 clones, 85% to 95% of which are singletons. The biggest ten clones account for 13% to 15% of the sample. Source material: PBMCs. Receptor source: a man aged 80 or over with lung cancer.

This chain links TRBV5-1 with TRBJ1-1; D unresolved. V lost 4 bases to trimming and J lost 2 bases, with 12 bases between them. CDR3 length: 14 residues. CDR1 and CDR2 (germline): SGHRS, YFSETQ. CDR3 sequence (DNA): TGCGCCAGCAGCCCAACCGGGTCTAACACTGAAGCTTTCTTT. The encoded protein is CASSPTGSNTEAFF.

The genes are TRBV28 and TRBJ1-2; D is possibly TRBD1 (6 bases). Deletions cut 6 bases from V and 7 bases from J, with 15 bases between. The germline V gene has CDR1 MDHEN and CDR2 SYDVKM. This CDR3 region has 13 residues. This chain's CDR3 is CASRPGQTVGYTF. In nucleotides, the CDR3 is TGTGCCAGCAGGCCTGGACAGACGGTTGGCTACACCTTC.

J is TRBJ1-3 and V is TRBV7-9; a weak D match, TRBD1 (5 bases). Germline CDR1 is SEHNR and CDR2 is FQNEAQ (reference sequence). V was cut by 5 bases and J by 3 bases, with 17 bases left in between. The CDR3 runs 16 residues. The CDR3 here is CASSDLVTGSGNTIYF. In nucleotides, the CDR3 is TGTGCCAGCAGCGACTTAGTCACAGGCAGTGGAAACACCATATATTTT.

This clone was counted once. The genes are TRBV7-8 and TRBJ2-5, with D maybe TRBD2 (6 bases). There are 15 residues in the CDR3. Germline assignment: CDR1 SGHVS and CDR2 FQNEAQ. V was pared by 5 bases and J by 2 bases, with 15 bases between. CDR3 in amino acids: CASSPGWAGQETQYF. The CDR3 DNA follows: TGTGCCAGCAGCCCCGGGTGGGCGGGGCAAGAGACCCAGTACTTC.

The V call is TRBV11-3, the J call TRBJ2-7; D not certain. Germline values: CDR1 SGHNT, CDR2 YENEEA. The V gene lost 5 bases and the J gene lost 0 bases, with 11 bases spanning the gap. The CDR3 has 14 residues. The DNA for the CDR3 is TGTGCCAGCAGCCCCTTTCAGGACTCCTACGAGCAGTACTTC. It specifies CASSPFQDSYEQYF.

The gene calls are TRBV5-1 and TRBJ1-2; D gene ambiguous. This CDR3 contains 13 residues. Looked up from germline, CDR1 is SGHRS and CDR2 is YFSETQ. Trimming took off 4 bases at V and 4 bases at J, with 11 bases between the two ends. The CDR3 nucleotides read TGCGCCAGCAGCCCCGACTCCTCCTATGGCTACACCTTC. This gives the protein CASSPDSSYGYTF.

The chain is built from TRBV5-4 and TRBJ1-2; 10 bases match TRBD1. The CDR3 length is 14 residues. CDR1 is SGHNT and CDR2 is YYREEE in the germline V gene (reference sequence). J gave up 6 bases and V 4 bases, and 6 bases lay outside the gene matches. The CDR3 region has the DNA TGTGCCAGCAGCCTCGGACAGGGGGTTGATGGCTACACCTTC. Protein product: CASSLGQGVDGYTF.

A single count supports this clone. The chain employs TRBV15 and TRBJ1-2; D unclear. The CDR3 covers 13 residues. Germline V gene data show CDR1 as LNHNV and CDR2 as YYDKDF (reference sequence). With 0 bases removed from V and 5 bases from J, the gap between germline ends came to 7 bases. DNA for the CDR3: TGTGCCACCAGCAGAGATTCGGCTTATGGCTACACCTTC. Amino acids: CATSRDSAYGYTF.

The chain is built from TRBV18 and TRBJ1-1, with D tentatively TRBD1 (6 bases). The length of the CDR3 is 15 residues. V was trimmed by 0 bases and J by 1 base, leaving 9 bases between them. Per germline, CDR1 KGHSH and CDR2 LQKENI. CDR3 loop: CASSPPGARNTEAFF. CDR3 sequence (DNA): TGTGCCAGCTCACCACCGGGGGCCCGGAACACTGAAGCTTTCTTT.

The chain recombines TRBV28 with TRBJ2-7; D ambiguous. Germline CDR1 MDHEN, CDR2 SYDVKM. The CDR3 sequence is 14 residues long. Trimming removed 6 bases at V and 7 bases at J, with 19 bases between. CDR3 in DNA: TGTGCCAGCAGCCCACGCCTAGGCCTAAGGGAGCAGTACGTC. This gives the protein CASSPRLGLREQYV.

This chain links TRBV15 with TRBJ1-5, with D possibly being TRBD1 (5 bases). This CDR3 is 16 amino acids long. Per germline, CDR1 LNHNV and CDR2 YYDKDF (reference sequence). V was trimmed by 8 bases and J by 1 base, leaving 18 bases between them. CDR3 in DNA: TGTGCCACCCGCGGGATGGCAGGGACCAGCAATCAGCCCCAGCATTTT. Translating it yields CATRGMAGTSNQPQHF.

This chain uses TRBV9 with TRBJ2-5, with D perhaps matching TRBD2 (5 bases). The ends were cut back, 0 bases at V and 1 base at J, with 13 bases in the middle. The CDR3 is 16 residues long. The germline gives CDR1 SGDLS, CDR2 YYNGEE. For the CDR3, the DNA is TGTGCCAGCAGCGTAGGCCTCCAAAGCGGCCAAGAGACCCAGTACTTC. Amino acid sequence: CASSVGLQSGQETQYF.

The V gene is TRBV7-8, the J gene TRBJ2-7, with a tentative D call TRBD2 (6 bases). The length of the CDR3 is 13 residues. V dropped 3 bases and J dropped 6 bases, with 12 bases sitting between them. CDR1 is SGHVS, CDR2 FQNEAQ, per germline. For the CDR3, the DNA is TGTGCCAGCAGCTTGGAGGAGGGGACCGAGCAGTACGTC. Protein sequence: CASSLEEGTEQYV.

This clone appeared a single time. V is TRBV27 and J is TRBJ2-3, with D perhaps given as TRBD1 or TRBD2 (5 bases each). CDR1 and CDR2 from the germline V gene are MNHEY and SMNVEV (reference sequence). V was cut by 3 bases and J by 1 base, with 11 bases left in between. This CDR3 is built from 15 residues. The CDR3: CASSFQGEGTDTQYF. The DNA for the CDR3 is TGTGCCAGCAGTTTTCAGGGAGAGGGCACAGATACGCAGTATTTT.

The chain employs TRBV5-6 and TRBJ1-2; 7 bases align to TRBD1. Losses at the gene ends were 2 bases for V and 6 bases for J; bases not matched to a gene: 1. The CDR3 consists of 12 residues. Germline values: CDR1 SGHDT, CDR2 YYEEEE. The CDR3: CASSLDRDGYTF. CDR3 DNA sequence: TGTGCCAGCAGCTTAGACAGGGATGGCTACACCTTC.

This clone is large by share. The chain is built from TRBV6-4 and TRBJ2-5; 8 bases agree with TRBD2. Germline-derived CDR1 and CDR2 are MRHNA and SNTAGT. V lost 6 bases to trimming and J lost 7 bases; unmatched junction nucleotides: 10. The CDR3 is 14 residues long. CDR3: CASSPLGGAGTQYF. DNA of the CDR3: TGTGCCAGCAGCCCTCTCGGGGGGGCCGGGACCCAGTACTTC.

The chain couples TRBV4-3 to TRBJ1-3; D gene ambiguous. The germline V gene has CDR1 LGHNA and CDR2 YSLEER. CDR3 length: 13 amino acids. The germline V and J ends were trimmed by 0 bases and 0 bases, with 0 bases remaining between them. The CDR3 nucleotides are TGCGCCAGCAGCCAAGACTCTGGAAACACCATATATTTT. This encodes CASSQDSGNTIYF.

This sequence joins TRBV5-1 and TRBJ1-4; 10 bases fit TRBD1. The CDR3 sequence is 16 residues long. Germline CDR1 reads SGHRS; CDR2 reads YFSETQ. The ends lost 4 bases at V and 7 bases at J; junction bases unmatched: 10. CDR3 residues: CASSVDRGSRAEKLFF. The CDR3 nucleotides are TGCGCCAGCAGCGTGGACAGGGGGTCTAGAGCTGAAAAACTGTTTTTT.

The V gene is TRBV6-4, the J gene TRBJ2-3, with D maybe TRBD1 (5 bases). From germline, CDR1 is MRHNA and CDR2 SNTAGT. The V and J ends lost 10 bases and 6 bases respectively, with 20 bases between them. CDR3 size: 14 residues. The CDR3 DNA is TGTGCCACCAGGGCGTTAAACAGTGGCGATACGCAGTATTTT. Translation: CATRALNSGDTQYF.

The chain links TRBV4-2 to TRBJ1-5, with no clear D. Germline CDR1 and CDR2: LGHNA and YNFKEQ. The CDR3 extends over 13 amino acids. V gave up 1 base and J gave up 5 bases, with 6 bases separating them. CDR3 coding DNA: TGTGCCAGCAGCCAAGTAAAGGATCAGCCCCAGCATTTT. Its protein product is CASSQVKDQPQHF.

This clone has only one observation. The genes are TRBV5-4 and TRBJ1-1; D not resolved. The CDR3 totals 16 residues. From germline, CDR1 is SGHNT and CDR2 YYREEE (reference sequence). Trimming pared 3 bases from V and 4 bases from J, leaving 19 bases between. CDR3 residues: CASSSGLSILGTEAFF. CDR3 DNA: TGTGCCAGCAGCTCCGGTTTAAGTATATTGGGCACTGAAGCTTTCTTT.

The CDR3 is CASSLEQGAGPTEAFF. As DNA, the CDR3 is TGCGCCAGCAGCTTGGAACAGGGGGCCGGTCCGACTGAAGCTTTCTTT. This chain joins TRBV5-1 and TRBJ1-1; the match to TRBD1 covers 9 bases. The CDR3 has 16 amino acids. Germline V CDR1 and CDR2: SGHRS, YFSETQ. V lost 0 bases and J lost 5; bases outside the gene matches: 8.

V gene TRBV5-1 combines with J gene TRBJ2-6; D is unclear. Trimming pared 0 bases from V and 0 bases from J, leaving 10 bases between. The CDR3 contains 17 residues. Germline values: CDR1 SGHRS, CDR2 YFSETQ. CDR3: CASSLGRFNSGANVLTF. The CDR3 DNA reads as TGCGCCAGCAGCTTGGGTCGATTTAACTCTGGGGCCAACGTCCTGACTTTC.

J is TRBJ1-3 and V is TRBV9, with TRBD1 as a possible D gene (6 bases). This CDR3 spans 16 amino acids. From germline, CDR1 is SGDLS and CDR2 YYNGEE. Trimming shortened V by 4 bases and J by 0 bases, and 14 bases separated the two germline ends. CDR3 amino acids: CASSMTGESSGNTIYF. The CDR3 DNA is TGTGCCAGCAGCATGACAGGAGAGAGCTCTGGAAACACCATATATTTT.

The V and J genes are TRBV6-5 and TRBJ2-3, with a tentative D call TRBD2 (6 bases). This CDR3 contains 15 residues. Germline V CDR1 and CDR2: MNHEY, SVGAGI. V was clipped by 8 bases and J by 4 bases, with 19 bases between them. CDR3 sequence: CASGSGEGGPDTQYF. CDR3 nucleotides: TGTGCCAGCGGAAGTGGCGAGGGAGGCCCAGATACGCAGTATTTT.

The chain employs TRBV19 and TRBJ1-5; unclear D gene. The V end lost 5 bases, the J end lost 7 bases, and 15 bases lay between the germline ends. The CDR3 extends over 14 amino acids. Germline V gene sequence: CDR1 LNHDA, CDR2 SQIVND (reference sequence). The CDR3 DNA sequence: TGTGCCAGTAGTCTGTATCCGGGAGAACAGCCCCAGCATTTT. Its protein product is CASSLYPGEQPQHF.

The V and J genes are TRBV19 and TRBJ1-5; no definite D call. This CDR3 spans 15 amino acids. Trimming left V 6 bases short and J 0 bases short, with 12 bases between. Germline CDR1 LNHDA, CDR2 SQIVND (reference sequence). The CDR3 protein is CASRVDRYSNQPQHF. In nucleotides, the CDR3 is TGTGCCAGTAGGGTGGACCGGTATAGCAATCAGCCCCAGCATTTT. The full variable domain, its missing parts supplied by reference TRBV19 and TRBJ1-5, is DGGITQSPKYLFRKEGQNVTLSCEQNLNHDAMYWYRQDPGQGLRLIYYSQIVNDFQKGDIAEGYSVSREKKESFPLTVTSAQKNPTAFYLCASRVDRYSNQPQHFGDGTRLSIL.

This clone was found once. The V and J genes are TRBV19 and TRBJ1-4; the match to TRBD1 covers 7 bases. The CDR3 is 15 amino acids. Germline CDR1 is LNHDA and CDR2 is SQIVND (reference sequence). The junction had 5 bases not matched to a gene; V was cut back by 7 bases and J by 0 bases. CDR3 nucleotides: TGTGCCAGTACGACCGGGACAGCAACTAATGAAAAACTGTTTTTT. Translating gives CASTTGTATNEKLFF.

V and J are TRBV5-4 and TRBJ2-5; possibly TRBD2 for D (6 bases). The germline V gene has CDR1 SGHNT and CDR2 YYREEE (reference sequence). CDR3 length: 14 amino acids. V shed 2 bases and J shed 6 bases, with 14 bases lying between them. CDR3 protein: CASSFPGSKKTQYF. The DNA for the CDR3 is TGTGCCAGCAGCTTTCCCGGGAGCAAGAAGACCCAGTACTTC.